This T cell receptor (beta chain) emerged from a study of cytomegalovirus exposure and HLA in healthy donors (TCRdb year 2017). Some background on the complete study: An earlier analysis of 587 of the donors reported roughly 300 Gb of sequence data and around 110 million unique TCR beta sequences obtained from 180 million or so T cells. To study patterns of TCR occurrence, a later analysis re-analyzed previously published TCR beta repertoires from 666 donors and added high-resolution HLA genotyping. Four or five DR-DQ haplotypes were handled as single units for association and clustering because linkage in the cohort was strong. Among some 400 genotyped donors of the cohort, an average of approximately 230,000 unique TCR beta nucleotide sequences were sequenced per donor, around 20% of them non-productive. Both class I and class II loci were covered by HLA typing, at four-digit resolution. The T cell repertoires of some 670 subjects were profiled by immunosequencing and related to cytomegalovirus serostatus. The genetic ancestry cluster associated with self-reported Caucasian donors included 81% of the roughly 400 genotyped donors. The study combined high-throughput TCR immunosequencing, statistical association of individual TCRs with disease status, and machine learning to predict cytomegalovirus infection status. An early release that covered 640 HLA-typed donors contained approximately 290 gigabases of sequencing data and 85 million to 100 million unique TCR sequences. An earlier analysis of 587 of the donors used high-throughput TCR beta sequencing to judge whether each TCR beta V gene segment behaved as functional or pseudogenic. Along with the roughly 670-subject first cohort, a separate validation cohort of more than 90 different subjects was used. Donor age, sex, ethnicity and CMV serostatus were collected together with the repertoire data. Genome-wide SNP genotypes for about 55% of the roughly 670 donors were used in a later genetic analysis, which treated that subset as a discovery cohort. Every discovery cohort repertoire had been produced on one sequencing platform. The later analysis used no new phenotypic data to find candidate immune exposures, relying instead on TCR beta sequences and their occurrence across donors. The study aimed to test whether signatures of past pathogen exposure could be identified by cataloging public T cell receptors. Typing coverage differed by locus: A, B, C, DRB1 and DQB1 were typed in roughly 620-630 donors, DQA1 in 522, DPA1 in around 580, and DPB1 in 472. The paper as a whole reports these results and caveats: It was suggested by the authors that the approach could potentially be generalized to other disease states and immunological phenotypes. A group of highly shared sequence variants was considered likely to be a technical artifact of the sequencing pipeline. Because HLA typing was missing for some donors at each locus, association tests included only the typed subset. The presence/absence analyses assumed that sequencing depth was roughly uniform across donors, and that assumption may not be true. A later analysis found that TCR association rates varied across HLA loci, with DRB1 alleles showing the most associated TCRs and HLA-C alleles the fewest. A later genetic analysis associated a missense DCLRE1C variant with V-gene and J-gene trimming of TCR beta chains, and an independent cohort replicated the association. According to a later genetic analysis, donors in an Asian-associated ancestry cluster had fewer N-insertions in productive TCRs than the approximately 650-donor mean. In both the original and validation cohorts, the classifier was reported to diagnose cytomegalovirus status with high specificity and sensitivity. A later analysis found that most CMV-associated TCR beta chains appeared HLA-restricted, with HLA associations seemingly driven largely by CMV exposure. A further reported finding was that TCR beta sequences accurately predicted the HLA-A and HLA-B alleles for most subjects in the first cohort. While some public TCRs were present in many individuals, most TCR sequences turned up only very rarely across donors. When HLA alleles, especially DR and DQ, strongly co-occurred, attributing TCR associations to individual alleles was difficult. Some IMGT-functional V segments, including TRBV6-2 and TRBV6-3, could not be distinguished by the 87-base-pair reads and were therefore excluded. In a later analysis, HLA-associated TCR beta chains showed more clonal expansion and lower generation probabilities than non-associated chains that were equally common. In an earlier analysis of 587 of the donors, most TCR beta V segments appeared in productive rearrangements about 87% or about 30% of the time, broadly matching IMGT annotations. In vitro tests confirmed that a few of the cytomegalovirus-associated TCR beta chains recognize cytomegalovirus antigens. The only immune exposure information available for the cohort was CMV serostatus. In a later analysis, some 17,000 TCR beta sequences were associated with specific HLA alleles at a false discovery rate of 0.05. A later analysis reported that several top co-occurrence clusters appeared linked to parvovirus B19, influenza, CMV and Epstein-Barr virus. Linkage disequilibrium might explain the correlated functional status among segregating V segments, but an unknown experimental factor could not be ruled out. A total of 164 TCR beta chains were listed by the study as associated with cytomegalovirus. In this cohort, only TCR beta chains were sequenced, and detectable features were limited by the absence of alpha or paired-chain data. The earlier analysis of some 540 of the donors excluded roughly 16 rarely observed V segments, including chromosome 9 orphons, because counts were too low.

The cohort was made up of 666 healthy bone marrow donors. Cohort members were all nominally healthy when sampled, although unrecorded immune exposures were likely present. The donor was CMV seropositive and belonged to the group of 250 to 300 seropositive cohort members. A peripheral blood sample was collected from each donor, and TCR beta sequencing was performed on peripheral blood mononuclear cells. Genomic DNA was extracted from the blood cell samples with the Qiagen DNeasy Blood Extraction Kit. V is pared back by 3 bases and J by 6 bases, with 8 bases lying between the germline termini. The CDR3 contains 13 residues, cysteine and phenylalanine counted. Only the CDR3 region is kept as DNA, spanning 39 bases read in frame from base 1. Based on the germline V gene (reference sequence), the CDR1 and CDR2 sequences are LNHDA and SQIVND. The library was produced with the immunoSEQ multiplex PCR assay. For the multiplex PCR, a mixture combining 60 forward primers for TCR Vbeta segments and 13 reverse primers for TCR Jbeta segments was used. The CDR3 region of rearranged TCR beta genes was amplified from genomic DNA with a multiplex PCR assay. Amplified TCR beta libraries were sequenced as 87-base-pair reads on the Illumina HiSeq System. The study's processing was this. In a later analysis, 77 million or so unique TCR beta chains were counted across the 690 or so repertoires, and roughly 11 million of these chains were shared by at least two donors. Raw reads were error-corrected and collapsed into unique sequences with a nearest-neighbor algorithm that merged closely related sequences to remove PCR and sequencing errors. V, D and J gene segments were assigned by aligning CDR3 sequences to IMGT reference sequences. Each retained sequence needed at least a six-nucleotide match to both a V gene segment and a J gene segment. Rearrangements were classified as productive when the CDR3 lacked stop codons and remained in frame with V and J, and all other rearrangements were classified as non-productive. Following IMGT convention, CDR3 was defined as the stretch from the second conserved V-encoded cysteine to the conserved J-encoded phenylalanine. Sequences without an unambiguous match to a single V gene segment were excluded from the earlier analysis of approximately 600 of the donors. An earlier analysis of approximately 590 of the donors classified V segments as functional when productive rearrangements were above 56.7% and as segregating when the standard deviation between donors was above 5%. A statistical classification framework was developed to diagnose cytomegalovirus status using the catalog of TCR beta chain sequences. In a later analysis, TCR nucleotide sequences were compared against IMGT/GENE-DB human TR gene sequences so that V and J genes could be assigned. Using the TCRdist pipeline, a later analysis assigned CDR3 sequences along with most-parsimonious VDJ recombination scenarios. A later analysis defined each TCR beta chain by its CDR3 amino acid sequence plus V-gene family, and excluded reads lacking a unique V-gene family. In a later analysis, 450 to 600 highly shared, low-generation-probability nucleotide sequences were removed to address suspected cross-contamination and a sequencing artifact. A later analysis calculated a clonal expansion index for each public chain from normalized within-repertoire ranks of inferred template counts. A later analysis computed generation probabilities with a VDJ recombination model fitted to out-of-frame rearrangements, and checked the results against IGoR. In a later analysis, hypergeometric tests were used to score TCR-TCR, TCR-HLA and TCR-CMV co-occurrence, with a repertoire-size bias correction applied to TCR pairs. False discovery rates were estimated in a later analysis by permuting HLA or CMV assignments 20 times. In a later analysis, co-occurring TCRs were grouped using DBSCAN, with TCRdist sequence similarity added in when clustering inside HLA-allele-positive subsets. Repertoires with fewer than 30,000 or more than 120,000 public chains, plus five repertoires with anomalous nucleotide sharing, were excluded from co-occurrence clustering. TCRdb stores this immuneACCESS table with in-frame sequences only. Part of the clones is absent; in the studies checked, under half of the shortfall reflects unresolved V genes, and no reason is known for the rest. V and J calls plus clone size are reproduced from that table; the DNA served to infer D and trimming. The sample table contains under 95,000 clones; only one count was recorded for over 75% of them. Of the sample, 5.3% falls within the top ten clones.

As regards this clone: No antigen is known for it. The input lacks base qualities; no much larger clone sits a single base away.

What was sequenced was PBMCs. The sequence derives from a man aged 30 to 45 in good health and CMV-seropositive. The chain uses TRBV19 and TRBJ1-4; no confident D gene assignment can be made. Here is the DNA: TGTGCCAGTAGTATTCGGGGATATGAAAAACTGTTTTTT. It specifies CASSIRGYEKLFF.